These T cell receptor beta chains were read from a single sample in a study of CD8+CD57+ T cells in acquired aplastic anemia. TCRdb passed the reads through MiXCR, listing each CDR3 protein once. Among 260,000 or so distinct CDR3 sequences, roughly 82% were seen once, and the ten largest hold around 40%. Sequencing input: sorted CD4+, CD8+, or CD8+CD57+ T cells (not recorded which) from PBMCs. These TCRs come from a human donor with aplastic anemia. The conserved cysteine and the conserved F or W are not part of the CDR3 here.

v_gene: TRBV2; j_gene: TRBJ2-5; CDR3aa: ASSLGPTASHGTQY
v_gene: TRBV7-9; j_gene: TRBJ2-3; CDR3aa: ASSFQRRGGGDAQY
v_gene: TRBV7-6; j_gene: TRBJ1-2; CDR3aa: ASSLYRTEYVYGYT
v_gene: TRBV15; j_gene: TRBJ2-3; CDR3aa: ASSIESGQRAKY
v_gene: TRBV7-9; j_gene: TRBJ2-1; CDR3aa: ASSGHGGGGYTDQF
v_gene: TRBV25-1; j_gene: TRBJ2-1; CDR3aa: SSTSVAYDEQF
v_gene: TRBV11-3; j_gene: TRBJ2-5; CDR3aa: ASSLGGTTRTQY
v_gene: TRBV20-1; j_gene: TRBJ1-4; CDR3aa: SARGSQDSDEKLF
v_gene: TRBV15; j_gene: TRBJ2-1; CDR3aa: ATRQVGAYNEQF
v_gene: TRBV4-3; j_gene: TRBJ2-5; CDR3aa: ASRDSRGETQY
v_gene: TRBV7-8; j_gene: TRBJ2-6; CDR3aa: ASSLAVWGPGANVLT
v_gene: TRBV7-9; j_gene: TRBJ2-3; CDR3aa: ASSVERKGTGEQY
v_gene: TRBV15; j_gene: TRBJ2-3; CDR3aa: ATSRTAGGPSSDTQY
v_gene: TRBV7-8; j_gene: TRBJ1-2; CDR3aa: ASSLAGGADSQYS
v_gene: TRBV9; j_gene: TRBJ1-1; CDR3aa: ASSVGDRRDQNTEAF
v_gene: TRBV5-5; j_gene: TRBJ2-1; CDR3aa: ASSLERDGLSDEQF
v_gene: TRBV7-8; j_gene: TRBJ2-1; CDR3aa: ASSFERGGGTHEQF
v_gene: TRBV7-9; j_gene: TRBJ2-7; CDR3aa: ASSFRGSGGSEEY
v_gene: TRBV6-2/TRBV6-3; j_gene: TRBJ2-3; CDR3aa: CASGLGGTDTQY
v_gene: TRBV7-8; j_gene: TRBJ2-1; CDR3aa: ASSLARGAYTQHF
v_gene: TRBV7-8; j_gene: TRBJ2-3; CDR3aa: ASSDEPTGTPH
v_gene: TRBV11-2; j_gene: TRBJ2-7; CDR3aa: ASSSPPGQFYEQY
v_gene: TRBV7-2; j_gene: TRBJ2-7; CDR3aa: ASSLSGESDTQY
v_gene: TRBV25-1; j_gene: TRBJ2-3; CDR3aa: ASSEWIRVGTDAQY
v_gene: TRBV7-9; j_gene: TRBJ1-1; CDR3aa: ATSRDRQGETEQF
v_gene: TRBV7-8; j_gene: TRBJ2-3; CDR3aa: ASSIPAGTDTQY
v_gene: TRBV7-2; j_gene: TRBJ1-1; CDR3aa: ATQQGAGATEAF
v_gene: TRBV21-1; j_gene: TRBJ2-1; CDR3aa: ASKGANNEQF
v_gene: TRBV9; j_gene: TRBJ2-5; CDR3aa: ASSRGSDTQNLY
v_gene: TRBV7-3; j_gene: TRBJ1-1; CDR3aa: ASSLSRLKTEAF
v_gene: TRBV7-3; j_gene: TRBJ2-3; CDR3aa: ASSVGGRATKQ
v_gene: TRBV7-2; j_gene: TRBJ2-5; CDR3aa: ASSLTGDRGYFEY
v_gene: TRBV11-3; j_gene: TRBJ2-4; CDR3aa: ASSLDLTDIQY
v_gene: TRBV10-3; j_gene: TRBJ2-7; CDR3aa: AISDRGKGYEQY
v_gene: TRBV2; j_gene: TRBJ2-3; CDR3aa: ASSSAGVSNTQY
v_gene: TRBV7-9; j_gene: TRBJ2-5; CDR3aa: ASSPRQGRNTGD
v_gene: TRBV19; j_gene: TRBJ2-1; CDR3aa: ASSIASGAYNEQFF
v_gene: TRBV5-4; j_gene: TRBJ2-5; CDR3aa: ASSRGTSQETQY
v_gene: TRBV7-8; j_gene: TRBJ1-2; CDR3aa: ASSFERDGIVYGYT
v_gene: TRBV7-8; j_gene: TRBJ2-1; CDR3aa: ASSIAGGSYKQQF
v_gene: TRBV9; j_gene: TRBJ2-1; CDR3aa: ASSSSTGTEQF
v_gene: TRBV20-1; j_gene: TRBJ2-3; CDR3aa: SALGGDTDTQY
v_gene: TRBV7-9; j_gene: TRBJ1-2; CDR3aa: ASSFQRSRGGYE
v_gene: TRBV7-3; j_gene: TRBJ2-2; CDR3aa: ASSLGLQGGEQF
v_gene: TRBV7-9; j_gene: TRBJ1-2; CDR3aa: ASSLSTYGYT
v_gene: TRBV7-2; j_gene: TRBJ2-3; CDR3aa: ASSLTELPFNEQY
v_gene: TRBV7-9; j_gene: TRBJ1-1; CDR3aa: ASSPQTGADTEAF
v_gene: TRBV29-1; j_gene: TRBJ2-7; CDR3aa: SVGQEEPYEQY
v_gene: TRBV7-9; j_gene: TRBJ2-3; CDR3aa: ASSLQGGARDK
v_gene: TRBV4-1; j_gene: TRBJ1-1; CDR3aa: ASSLWTRGDTGEL
v_gene: TRBV9; j_gene: TRBJ1-6; CDR3aa: ASSLTGGNSPFH
v_gene: TRBV9; j_gene: TRBJ2-7; CDR3aa: ASNAGSARYEPY
v_gene: TRBV5-8; j_gene: TRBJ2-5; CDR3aa: ASSPAGAWGETQY